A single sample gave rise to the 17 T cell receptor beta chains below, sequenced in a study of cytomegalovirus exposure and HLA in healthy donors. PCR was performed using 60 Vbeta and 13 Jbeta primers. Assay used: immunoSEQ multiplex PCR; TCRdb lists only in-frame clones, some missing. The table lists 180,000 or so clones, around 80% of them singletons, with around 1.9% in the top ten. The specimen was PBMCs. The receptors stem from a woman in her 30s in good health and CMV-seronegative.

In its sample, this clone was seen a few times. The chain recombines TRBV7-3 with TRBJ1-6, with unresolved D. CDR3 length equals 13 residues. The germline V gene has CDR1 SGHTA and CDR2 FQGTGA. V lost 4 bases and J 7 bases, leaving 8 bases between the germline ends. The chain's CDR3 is CASSSTRNSPLHF. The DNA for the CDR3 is TGTGCCAGCAGCTCAACGCGAAATTCACCCCTCCACTTT. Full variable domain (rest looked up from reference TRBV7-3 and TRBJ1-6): GAGVSQTPSNKVTEKGKYVELRCDPISGHTALYWYRQSLGQGPEFLIYFQGTGAADDSGLPNDRFFAVRPEGSVSTLKIQRTERGDSAVYLCASSSTRNSPLHFGNGTRLTVT.

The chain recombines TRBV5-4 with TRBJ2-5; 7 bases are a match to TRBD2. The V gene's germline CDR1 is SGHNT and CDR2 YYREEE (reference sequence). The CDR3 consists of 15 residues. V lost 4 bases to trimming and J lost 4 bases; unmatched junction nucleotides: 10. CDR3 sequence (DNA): TGTGCCAGCAGCCTTGGTGGGGGGGAGGGAGAGACCCAGTACTTC. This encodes CASSLGGGEGETQYF.

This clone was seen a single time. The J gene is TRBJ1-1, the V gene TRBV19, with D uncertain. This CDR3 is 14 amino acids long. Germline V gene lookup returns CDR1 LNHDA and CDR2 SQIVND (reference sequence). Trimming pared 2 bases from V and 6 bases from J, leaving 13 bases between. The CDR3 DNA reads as TGTGCCAGTAGTATAAGAGGGCTCGGAGCTGAAGCTTTCTTT. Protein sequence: CASSIRGLGAEAFF.

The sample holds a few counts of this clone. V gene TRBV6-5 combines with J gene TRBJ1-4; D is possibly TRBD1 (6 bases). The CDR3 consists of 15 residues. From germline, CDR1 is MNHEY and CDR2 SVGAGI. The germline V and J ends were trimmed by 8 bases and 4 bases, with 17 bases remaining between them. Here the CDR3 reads CASSQGKADNEKLFF. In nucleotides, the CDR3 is TGTGCCAGCTCTCAGGGGAAAGCGGATAATGAAAAACTGTTTTTT.

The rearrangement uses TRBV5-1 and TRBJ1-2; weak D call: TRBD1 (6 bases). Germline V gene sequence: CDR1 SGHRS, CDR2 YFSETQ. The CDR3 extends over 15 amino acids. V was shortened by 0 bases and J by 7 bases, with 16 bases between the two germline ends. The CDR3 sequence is CASSLATGFSGGYTF. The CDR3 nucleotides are TGCGCCAGCAGCTTGGCAACAGGGTTCTCGGGTGGCTACACCTTC.

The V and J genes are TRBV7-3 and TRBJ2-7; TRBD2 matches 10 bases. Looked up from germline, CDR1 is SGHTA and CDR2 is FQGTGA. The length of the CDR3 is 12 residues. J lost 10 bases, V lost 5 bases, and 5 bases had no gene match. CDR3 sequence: CASSAAGGEQYF. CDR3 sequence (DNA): TGTGCCAGCAGCGCAGCGGGGGGGGAACAGTACTTC.

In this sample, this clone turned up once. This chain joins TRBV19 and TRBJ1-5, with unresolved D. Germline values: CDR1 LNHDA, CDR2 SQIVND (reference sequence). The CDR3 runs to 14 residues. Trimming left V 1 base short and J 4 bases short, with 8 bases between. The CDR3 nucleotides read TGTGCCAGTAGTATAGTAACTAGGAATCAGCCCCAGCATTTT. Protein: CASSIVTRNQPQHF.

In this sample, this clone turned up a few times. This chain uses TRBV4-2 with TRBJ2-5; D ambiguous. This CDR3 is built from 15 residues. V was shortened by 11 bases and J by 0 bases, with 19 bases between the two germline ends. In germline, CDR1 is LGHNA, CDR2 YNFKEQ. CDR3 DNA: TGTGCCTCCCGTAGTCTAGGCGGAAACCAAGAGACCCAGTACTTC. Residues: CASRSLGGNQETQYF.

CDR3 DNA: TGTGCCAGCAGCGCCGAGCAGGGGGCCCAAGCTTTCTTT. This gives the protein CASSAEQGAQAFF. The V call is TRBV9, the J call TRBJ1-1, with TRBD1 matching 8 bases. CDR3 size: 13 residues. Germline lookup yields CDR1 SGDLS and CDR2 YYNGEE. With 3 bases clipped from V and 9 bases from J, the junction kept 7 bases outside the gene matches.

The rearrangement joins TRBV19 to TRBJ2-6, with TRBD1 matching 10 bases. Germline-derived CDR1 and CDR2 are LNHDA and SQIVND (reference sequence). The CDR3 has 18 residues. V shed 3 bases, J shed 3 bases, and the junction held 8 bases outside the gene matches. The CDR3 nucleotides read TGTGCCAGTAGTATGGGGCCGGACAGGGGGTTTGGGGCCAACGTCCTGACTTTC. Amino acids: CASSMGPDRGFGANVLTF.

The CDR3 is CASSWGGRYYEQYF. CDR3 nucleotides: TGTGCCAGTAGCTGGGGGGGCAGATACTACGAGCAGTACTTC. This chain links TRBV19 with TRBJ2-7, with D perhaps TRBD2 (7 bases). V was pared by 6 bases and J by 3 bases, with 15 bases between. Per the germline V gene, CDR1 is LNHDA and CDR2 is SQIVND (reference sequence). This CDR3 comprises 14 residues.

CDR3 residues: CASTRTGGSYNEQFF. The CDR3 DNA sequence: TGTGCCAGCACCAGGACAGGGGGCTCCTACAATGAGCAGTTCTTC. The J gene is TRBJ2-1, the V gene TRBV9, with TRBD1 matching over 10 bases. The V segment lost 6 bases and the J segment 0 bases; nucleotides outside the gene matches: 3. Germline CDR1 and CDR2: SGDLS and YYNGEE. The CDR3 has 15 residues.

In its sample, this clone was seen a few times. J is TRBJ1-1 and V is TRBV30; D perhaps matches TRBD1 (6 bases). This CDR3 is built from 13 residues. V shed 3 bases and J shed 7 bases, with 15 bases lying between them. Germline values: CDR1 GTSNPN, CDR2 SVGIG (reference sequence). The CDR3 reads CAWSGQLGSEAFF. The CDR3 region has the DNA TGTGCCTGGAGCGGACAGCTGGGCAGTGAAGCTTTCTTT.

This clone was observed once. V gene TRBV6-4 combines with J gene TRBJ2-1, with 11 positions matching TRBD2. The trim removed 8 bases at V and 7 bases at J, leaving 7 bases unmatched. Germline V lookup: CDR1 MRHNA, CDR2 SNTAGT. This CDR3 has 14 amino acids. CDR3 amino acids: CASSASGGYNEQFF. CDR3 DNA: TGTGCCAGCTCGGCTAGCGGGGGGTATAATGAGCAGTTCTTC.

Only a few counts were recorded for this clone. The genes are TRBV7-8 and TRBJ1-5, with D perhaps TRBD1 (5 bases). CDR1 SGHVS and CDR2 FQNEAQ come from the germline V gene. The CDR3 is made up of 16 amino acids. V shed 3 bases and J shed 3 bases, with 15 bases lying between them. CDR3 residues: CASSFTGEGLNQPQHF. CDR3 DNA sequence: TGTGCCAGCAGCTTTACGGGGGAAGGTCTCAATCAGCCCCAGCATTTT.

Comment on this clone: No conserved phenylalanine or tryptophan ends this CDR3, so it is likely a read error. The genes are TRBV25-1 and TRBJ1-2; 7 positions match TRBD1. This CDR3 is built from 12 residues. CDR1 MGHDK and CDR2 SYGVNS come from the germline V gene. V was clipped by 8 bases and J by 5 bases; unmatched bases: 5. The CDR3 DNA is TGTGCCAGCGCAGGGGGGCCGTATGGCTACACCTCC. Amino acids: CASAGGPYGYTS.

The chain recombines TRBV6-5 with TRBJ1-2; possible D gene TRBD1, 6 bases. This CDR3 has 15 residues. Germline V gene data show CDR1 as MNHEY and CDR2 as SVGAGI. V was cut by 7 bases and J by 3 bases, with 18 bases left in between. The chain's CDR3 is CASTRSIAGDYGYTF. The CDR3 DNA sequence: TGTGCCAGCACCCGATCGATTGCAGGGGACTATGGCTACACCTTC.